The rows below give T cell receptor beta chains drawn from one sample of a study of blood T cells in healthy people across ages. Using its own MiXCR run on the 5' RACE reads, TCRdb lists one record per CDR3 protein. The data show about 720,000 distinct CDR3 sequences, 22% seen once. The specimen was blood. Receptors originate from a man between 65 and 80 years old in good health. The CDR3 runs from the conserved cysteine through the conserved F or W. A D gene is named only where the DNA matches it firmly. Size is stated for part of the rows, as once, few or many counts, or as a class when the clone is expanded.

CDR3 DNA | CDR3 protein | J gene | CDR3 length | V gene | D gene | clone size
TGCAGTGCTGACCGGGACAGTAATGAAAAACTGTTTTTT | CSADRDSNEKLFF | TRBJ1-4 | 13 | TRBV20-1 | TRBD1 | .
TGCAGTGCACCAACGTTGGCGGGAGCACTAGCGGGGGGGTACACAGATACGCAGTATTTT | CSAPTLAGALAGGYTDTQYF | TRBJ2-3 | 20 | TRBV20-1 | TRBD2 | .
TGTGCCAGCAGTGACAGGGGGCGAGGGAACACTGAAGCTTTCTTT | CASSDRGRGNTEAFF | TRBJ1-1 | 15 | TRBV7-9 | TRBD1 | few
TGCAGCGTGACTGACAGGTTTAAAAACACTGAAGCTTTCTTT | CSVTDRFKNTEAFF | TRBJ1-1 | 14 | TRBV29-1 | . | many
TGCAGTGCTAGAGACAGGGTCGGCAAAAACATTCAGTACTTC | CSARDRVGKNIQYF | TRBJ2-4 | 14 | TRBV20-1 | . | .
TGTGCCAGCAGTTTAAGAGGGGAATGGAACACTGAAGCTTTCTTT | CASSLRGEWNTEAFF | TRBJ1-1 | 15 | TRBV12-3/TRBV12-4 | . | .
TGTGCCAGCAGTGCGGCGGGCCCGGCAGATACGCAGTATTTT | CASSAAGPADTQYF | TRBJ2-3 | 14 | TRBV27 | . | few
TGTGCCAGCAGTCCCTGGGCGGCTGAAGCTTTCTTT | CASSPWAAEAFF | TRBJ1-1 | 12 | TRBV6-2/TRBV6-3 | . | once
TGTGCCAGCAGCCAAGATAGGGACAGGGGAGGCTACAATGAGCAGTTCTTC | CASSQDRDRGGYNEQFF | TRBJ2-1 | 17 | TRBV3-1 | TRBD1 | .
TGTGCCAGCAGCCCGGAAGGCGGCTACACCTTC | CASSPEGGYTF | TRBJ1-2 | 11 | TRBV28 | . | .
TGTGCCAGCAGCCAAGTAACGGGGACCATCGGGTTTTTGGATACGCAGTATTTT | CASSQVTGTIGFLDTQYF | TRBJ2-3 | 18 | TRBV3-1 | . | few
TGCAGCGTTGTGGCTAGCGCCTACAATGAGCAGTTCTTC | CSVVASAYNEQFF | TRBJ2-1 | 13 | TRBV29-1 | . | .
TGCGCCAGCAGGGTAGGCGGGAGAACTCGCAATGAGCAGTTCTTC | CASRVGGRTRNEQFF | TRBJ2-1 | 15 | TRBV5-1 | TRBD2 | few
TGTGCCAGCAGCCGCGGATCTAGCGCAGAACCCTACAATGAGCAGTTCTTC | CASSRGSSAEPYNEQFF | TRBJ2-1 | 17 | TRBV3-1 | . | .
TGCGCCAGCAGCGACACAGGGTCTTATGGCTACACCTTC | CASSDTGSYGYTF | TRBJ1-2 | 13 | TRBV5-1 | . | .
TGTGCCAGCAGCTTAGAGGCGGGGGAGCGCACAGATACGCAGTATTTT | CASSLEAGERTDTQYF | TRBJ2-3 | 16 | TRBV7-6 | TRBD2 | few
TGCAGCGTTGAAGGGACACCCATTCAGTACTTC | CSVEGTPIQYF | TRBJ2-4 | 11 | TRBV29-1 | . | few
TGTGCCAGCAGCTTGAGTCTCCTAGCCGGAACGCAGTATTTT | CASSLSLLAGTQYF | TRBJ2-3 | 14 | TRBV7-9 | . | many
TGCAGCGCTGTACCCGGACAAAGCTACGAGCAGTACTTC | CSAVPGQSYEQYF | TRBJ2-7 | 13 | TRBV29-1 | . | many
TGTGCCAGCAGCCATCGGGGACGGTCAAACCCGATTAATGAAAAACTGTTTTTT | CASSHRGRSNPINEKLFF | TRBJ1-4 | 18 | TRBV3-1 | . | .
TGTGCCAGCAGTTCCCGGGACAGGAGTAATCAGCCCCAGCATTTT | CASSSRDRSNQPQHF | TRBJ1-5 | 15 | TRBV6-1 | TRBD1 | .
TGTGCCAGCAGACGGGACAGCTCCTATAATTCACCCCTCCACTTT | CASRRDSSYNSPLHF | TRBJ1-6 | 15 | TRBV6-5 | TRBD1 | .
TGTGCCAGCAGCCAGTTCCTAGCTGGGCCTCCCTACGAGCAGTACTTC | CASSQFLAGPPYEQYF | TRBJ2-7 | 16 | TRBV3-1 | . | few
TGCGCCAGCAGCCAAGAAGGGGACCAGTACTTC | CASSQEGDQYF | TRBJ2-5 | 11 | TRBV4-1 | . | .
TGCAGTGCACCCCCCACACCCGGGACAGGGTTGGCCGGGGAGCTGTTTTTT | CSAPPTPGTGLAGELFF | TRBJ2-2 | 17 | TRBV20-1 | TRBD1 | few
TGCGCCAGCAGCTTGGGGGAACGGAATTCACCCCTCCACTTT | CASSLGERNSPLHF | TRBJ1-6 | 14 | TRBV5-1 | . | many
TGCAGTGCTAGTGGGATGGCGGGACAATTGGCCTACGAGCAGTACTTC | CSASGMAGQLAYEQYF | TRBJ2-7 | 16 | TRBV20-1 | . | .
TGTGCCAGCAGCCCAACATTTCCTGAAGCTTTCTTT | CASSPTFPEAFF | TRBJ1-1 | 12 | TRBV7-8 | . | few
TGTGCCATCAGGGAGACTAAGCGCGGGAACCCCTACAATGAGCAGTTCTTC | CAIRETKRGNPYNEQFF | TRBJ2-1 | 17 | TRBV10-3 | . | few
TGTGCCAGCACCGAGCAGGGCCACGAGCAGTACTTC | CASTEQGHEQYF | TRBJ2-7 | 12 | TRBV6-5 | . | .
TGTGCCAGCTGGGGAGCAGGGGGGACTAGCGTCTACAATGAGCAGTTCTTC | CASWGAGGTSVYNEQFF | TRBJ2-1 | 17 | TRBV6-6 | TRBD2 | few
TGTGCCAGCAGTGTTTCTCTGGATACGCAGTATTTT | CASSVSLDTQYF | TRBJ2-3 | 12 | TRBV6-1 | . | few
TGTGCCAGCTCACCGGGGCAGGTCTACAATGAGCAGTTCTTC | CASSPGQVYNEQFF | TRBJ2-1 | 14 | TRBV18 | . | .
TGCGCCAGCAGCCAAGATCCGCCGGCTAGCGGGAGGTCAGAGACCCAGTACTTC | CASSQDPPASGRSETQYF | TRBJ2-5 | 18 | TRBV4-1 | TRBD2 | .
TGTGCCAGCAGCGTGAGTGGACTAAGCTCCTACAATGAGCAGTTCTTC | CASSVSGLSSYNEQFF | TRBJ2-1 | 16 | TRBV9 | . | few
TGCAGTGCTAGAGATCAAATGACCCCCCCCGGGGAGCTGTTTTTT | CSARDQMTPPGELFF | TRBJ2-2 | 15 | TRBV20-1 | . | once
TGCAGTGCTAGAGTACGGGGAAGCTCCTACAATGAGCAGTTCTTC | CSARVRGSSYNEQFF | TRBJ2-1 | 15 | TRBV20-1 | . | few
TGCAGTGCCGAGACGATGATAGCGGGGACTTACAATGAGCAGTTCTTC | CSAETMIAGTYNEQFF | TRBJ2-1 | 16 | TRBV20-1 | TRBD2 | .
TGCAGCGTCGTAAAGGTGCAGAGCGGAGCGAACACCGGGGAGCTGTTTTTT | CSVVKVQSGANTGELFF | TRBJ2-2 | 17 | TRBV29-1 | . | .
TGTGCCAGTAAACAAACGGGTAGCTATGGCTACACCTTC | CASKQTGSYGYTF | TRBJ1-2 | 13 | TRBV19 | . | .
TGTGCCAGCAGTTTCCTACTAGCGGGGTCCAATGAGCAGTTCTTC | CASSFLLAGSNEQFF | TRBJ2-1 | 15 | TRBV12-3/TRBV12-4 | TRBD2 | few
TGTGCCAGCAGCAGGGGACGGCGGGAAGGTGGCACAGATACGCAGTATTTT | CASSRGRREGGTDTQYF | TRBJ2-3 | 17 | TRBV7-2 | . | few
TGTGCCAGCAGTCGATGGGGTAGCGGGCAAGCCCAAGAGACCCAGTACTTC | CASSRWGSGQAQETQYF | TRBJ2-5 | 17 | TRBV6-1 | TRBD2 | .
TGCGCCAGCAGCTTGGCCGCTCAGCATAATGAAAAACTGTTTTTT | CASSLAAQHNEKLFF | TRBJ1-4 | 15 | TRBV5-1 | . | .
TGCGCCAGCAGTCAAACTACCGGGACAGGGGGCTGCACCGGGGAGCTGTTTTTT | CASSQTTGTGGCTGELFF | TRBJ2-2 | 18 | TRBV23-1 | TRBD1 | .
TGTGCCAGCAGCCAAGATTATGGAGACAGCGAAGAGCAGTACTTC | CASSQDYGDSEEQYF | TRBJ2-5 | 15 | TRBV4-2 | . | .
TGTGCCAGCAGCAGGACAGGGGACACAGATACGCAGTATTTT | CASSRTGDTDTQYF | TRBJ2-3 | 14 | TRBV6-4 | TRBD1 | .
TGCGCCAGCAGCTTGGCCGCGAGACAGGGGTTTTCGTACCAAGAGACCCAGTACTTC | CASSLAARQGFSYQETQYF | TRBJ2-5 | 19 | TRBV5-1 | TRBD1 | few
TGTGCCAGCAGCCAGGCTCCTTCCTACGAGCAGTACTTC | CASSQAPSYEQYF | TRBJ2-7 | 13 | TRBV3-1 | . | few
TGTGCCAGCAGCCAAGATGGACAGGGGTTCAACGAGCAGTACTTC | CASSQDGQGFNEQYF | TRBJ2-7 | 15 | TRBV3-1 | TRBD1 | .
TGCAGTGCTAGAGATTCAAGTCGGGGGAGCACAGATACGCAGTATTTT | CSARDSSRGSTDTQYF | TRBJ2-3 | 16 | TRBV20-1 | . | few
TGCGCCAGCAGCTTGGGGTCAACAGGGAACACTGAAGCTTTCTTT | CASSLGSTGNTEAFF | TRBJ1-1 | 15 | TRBV5-1 | . | few
TGTGCCAGCAGCCCGGGACAGGGAAATACACCCCTCCACTTT | CASSPGQGNTPLHF | TRBJ1-6 | 14 | TRBV7-8 | TRBD1 | .
TGCAGTGCTGACCAACAGGGGGCGAGGGGAGCTTTCTTT | CSADQQGARGAFF | TRBJ1-1 | 13 | TRBV20-1 | TRBD1 | few
TGTACCAGCAGTCCTTGGGGCAGCTACAATGAGCAGTTCTTC | CTSSPWGSYNEQFF | TRBJ2-1 | 14 | TRBV27 | . | .